A selection of T cell receptor beta chains follows, all from one sample in a study of T cell changes during pregnancy in multiple sclerosis. Measured with immunoSEQ multiplex PCR; TCRdb has only the in-frame clones, and not every one. The data contain tens of thousands of clones, around 90% of them singletons. Material: CD4+ T cells from peripheral blood mononuclear cells, obtained in the second trimester of pregnancy. All receptors come from a female donor with multiple sclerosis, enrolled in a pregnancy study. Both conserved end residues are part of each CDR3. Each record gives: J gene, D gene, V gene, CDR3 protein. The D gene is left open where the match is weak.

j_call: TRBJ2-5; d_call: TRBD1; v_call: TRBV7-9; cdr3_aa: CASSSRQGALETQYF
j_call: TRBJ2-7; d_call: TRBD1; v_call: TRBV18; cdr3_aa: CASSAGGGEQYF
j_call: TRBJ2-3; d_call: TRBD2; v_call: TRBV5-4; cdr3_aa: CASSSGLAGGDTQYF
j_call: TRBJ2-3; d_call: .; v_call: TRBV18; cdr3_aa: CASSPKNGAADQYF
j_call: TRBJ2-6; d_call: .; v_call: TRBV6-1; cdr3_aa: CASSAQGRGYLGANVLTF
j_call: TRBJ2-7; d_call: TRBD1; v_call: TRBV5-1; cdr3_aa: CASSWTGDGYEQYF
j_call: TRBJ2-5; d_call: TRBD2; v_call: TRBV5-4; cdr3_aa: CASSKRGGRETQYF
j_call: TRBJ2-3; d_call: .; v_call: TRBV5-1; cdr3_aa: CASSVNRRRTDTQYF
j_call: TRBJ2-5; d_call: .; v_call: TRBV2; cdr3_aa: CASSTRAGETQYF
j_call: TRBJ2-5; d_call: .; v_call: TRBV15; cdr3_aa: CATSRDLEETQYF